This TCR beta chain was observed in a study of cytomegalovirus exposure and HLA in healthy donors. Primers included in the PCR were 60 Vbeta and 13 Jbeta primers. TCRdb keeps only in-frame clones here, not all; method: immunoSEQ multiplex PCR. Among approximately 280,000 clones listed, 86% were seen once. Remarks on this clone: What it binds is not known.

Whole-study results and caveats: Across donors, most TCRs were seen rarely, yet some public ones were widespread. A previous analysis found most TCR beta V segments productive roughly 90% or roughly 30% of the time. Cytomegalovirus status was reportedly diagnosed by the classifier with high sensitivity and specificity.

The receptor was isolated from a man in his forties in good health and CMV-seropositive. Material: PBMCs.

The CDR3 nucleotides read TGTGCCAGCAGTTTATCCGGACCTGGAGGCTACGAGCAGTACTTC. Amino acid sequence: CASSLSGPGGYEQYF. This chain uses TRBV27 with TRBJ2-7, with D perhaps matching TRBD2 (5 bases). The germline gives CDR1 MNHEY, CDR2 SMNVEV (reference sequence). V dropped 0 bases and J dropped 3 bases, with 12 bases sitting between them. This CDR3 is built from 15 residues.